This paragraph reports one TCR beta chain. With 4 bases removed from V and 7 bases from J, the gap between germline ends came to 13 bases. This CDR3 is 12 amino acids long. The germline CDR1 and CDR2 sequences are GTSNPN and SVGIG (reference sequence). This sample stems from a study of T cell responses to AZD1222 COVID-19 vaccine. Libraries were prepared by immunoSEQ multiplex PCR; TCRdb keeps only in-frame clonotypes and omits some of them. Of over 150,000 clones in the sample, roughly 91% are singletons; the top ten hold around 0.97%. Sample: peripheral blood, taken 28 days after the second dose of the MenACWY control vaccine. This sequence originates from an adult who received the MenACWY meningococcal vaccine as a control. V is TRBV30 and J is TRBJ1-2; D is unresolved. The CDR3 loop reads CAWNPGGLGYTF. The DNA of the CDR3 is TGTGCCTGGAATCCTGGAGGGCTTGGCTACACCTTC.